Listed below are T cell receptor beta chains from one sample, sequenced in a study of tumor and adjacent non-tumor tissue in lung cancer. TCRdb analysed the multiplex PCR reads with MiXCR anew, one entry per CDR3 protein. This table holds about 67,000 distinct CDR3 sequences, 75% to 85% found once. The source material was distant non-tumor lung tissue. Every receptor here comes from a man in his 60s with non-small cell lung cancer. CDR3s include the opening cysteine and the closing phenylalanine or tryptophan. The order of the fields is V gene, CDR3 length, clone size, J gene, D gene, CDR3 DNA, CDR3 protein. D genes are given only for firm matches. Size is stated for part of the rows, as once, few or many counts, or as a class when the clone is expanded.

v_call: TRBV11-2
cdr3_length: 13
clone_size: -
j_call: TRBJ2-5
d_call: -
cdr3_nt: TGTGACAGCAGCCCCTGGTTTGGAGAGACCCAGTACTTC
cdr3_aa: CDSSPWFGETQYF

v_call: TRBV6-5
cdr3_length: 12
clone_size: -
j_call: TRBJ2-7
d_call: -
cdr3_nt: TGTGCCTGCAGTTACGGAAGCTACGACCAGTACTTC
cdr3_aa: CACSYGSYDQYF

v_call: TRBV20-1
cdr3_length: 15
clone_size: -
j_call: TRBJ1-5
d_call: -
cdr3_nt: TGCAGTGTGGAAATTCCCCTCCGCAGCAATCGGCCCCAGCATTTT
cdr3_aa: CSVEIPLRSNRPQHF

v_call: TRBV12-3/TRBV12-4
cdr3_length: 16
clone_size: -
j_call: TRBJ2-2
d_call: -
cdr3_nt: TGTGCCAGCAGTTTAGGAGGAGGCCGAGGCACCGGGTGGCTGTTTTTT
cdr3_aa: CASSLGGGRGTGWLFF

v_call: TRBV5-1
cdr3_length: 13
clone_size: few
j_call: TRBJ2-5
d_call: -
cdr3_nt: TGCGCCAGCAGCTTGGGCACTCAAGAGACCCAGTACTTC
cdr3_aa: CASSLGTQETQYF

v_call: TRBV6-1
cdr3_length: 15
clone_size: -
j_call: TRBJ2-7
d_call: -
cdr3_nt: TGTGCCAAGAGTGAAGCCCGTGGACAGTCCTACGAGCAGTACTTC
cdr3_aa: CAKSEARGQSYEQYF

v_call: TRBV29-1
cdr3_length: 12
clone_size: -
j_call: TRBJ2-4
d_call: -
cdr3_nt: TGCAGCTTCCAGGCTTCCAGAAACATTCAGTACTTC
cdr3_aa: CSFQASRNIQYF

v_call: TRBV7-9
cdr3_length: 15
clone_size: -
j_call: TRBJ2-5
d_call: TRBD2
cdr3_nt: TGTGCCAGCAGCTTCTCGGCGGGAGGGAGTGAGACCCAGTACTTC
cdr3_aa: CASSFSAGGSETQYF

v_call: TRBV5-1
cdr3_length: 16
clone_size: once
j_call: TRBJ2-3
d_call: TRBD2
cdr3_nt: TGCGGCAGCAGCAAGGGACTAGCGGGAGATGGTGATACACAGTATTTT
cdr3_aa: CGSSKGLAGDGDTQYF

v_call: TRBV29-1
cdr3_length: 12
clone_size: -
j_call: TRBJ2-1
d_call: -
cdr3_nt: TGCAACGTTGAAGAAAAAGGTAATGAGCTGTTCTTC
cdr3_aa: CNVEEKGNELFF

v_call: TRBV4-1
cdr3_length: 16
clone_size: -
j_call: TRBJ2-5
d_call: -
cdr3_nt: TGCGCCAGCAACCAAGGGCGGGCAGAGGGTCATGAGACCCAGTACTTC
cdr3_aa: CASNQGRAEGHETQYF

v_call: TRBV20-1
cdr3_length: 12
clone_size: few
j_call: TRBJ2-1
d_call: -
cdr3_nt: TGCAGTACTAGATACAGGGAGAATGAGCAGTTCTTC
cdr3_aa: CSTRYRENEQFF

v_call: TRBV5-6
cdr3_length: 15
clone_size: many
j_call: TRBJ1-1
d_call: TRBD1
cdr3_nt: TGTGCCAGCAGCTCCTCCGGGACAGGGGGCGTTGAAGCTTTCTTT
cdr3_aa: CASSSSGTGGVEAFF

v_call: TRBV5-4
cdr3_length: 17
clone_size: -
j_call: TRBJ2-5
d_call: TRBD2
cdr3_nt: TGTACCAGCAGCCCAATCTGGACTAGCGACCGACAAGAGACCCGGTACTTC
cdr3_aa: CTSSPIWTSDRQETRYF

v_call: TRBV20-1
cdr3_length: 16
clone_size: -
j_call: TRBJ1-5
d_call: TRBD1
cdr3_nt: TGCAATGCTAGAGATGACAGGGGATATAGCAATCAGCCCCATCATTTT
cdr3_aa: CNARDDRGYSNQPHHF

v_call: TRBV10-2
cdr3_length: 16
clone_size: -
j_call: TRBJ1-5
d_call: -
cdr3_nt: TGCGCCAGCAGTGATGAGAGAGGGGAGCCAAATCAGCACCAGCGTTTT
cdr3_aa: CASSDERGEPNQHQRF

v_call: TRBV29-1
cdr3_length: 14
clone_size: -
j_call: TRBJ2-1
d_call: -
cdr3_nt: TGTAGCGTTGAAAATCCCGAAAAGTACAATGAGCAGTTCTTC
cdr3_aa: CSVENPEKYNEQFF

v_call: TRBV4-1
cdr3_length: 17
clone_size: -
j_call: TRBJ2-7
d_call: TRBD2
cdr3_nt: TGCGCCAGTAGCCAACATTGGGTTGGCGGGAGGGAATATGAGCAGTACTTC
cdr3_aa: CASSQHWVGGREYEQYF

v_call: TRBV6-5
cdr3_length: 11
clone_size: -
j_call: TRBJ1-1
d_call: -
cdr3_nt: TGTGCCAGCAGAATGAACACTGAAGCTTTCTTT
cdr3_aa: CASRMNTEAFF